This paragraph covers one T cell receptor (beta chain) sequence. This clonotype was counted at least ten times. This receptor's antigen is unknown. No per-base quality is available; no much larger clone lies one base away. This specimen comes from a study of molecular identifiers for immune sequencing clone quantification listed by TCRdb under 2018. Describing the broader study: For a replicate experiment, RNA from roughly 21,000 or 96,000 naive CD8 T cells was divided into five aliquots, of which four were sequenced. The study was a methods study using CD8 T cells to benchmark molecular-identifier clustering-based TCR repertoire sequencing (MIDCIRS) and TCR RNA copy counting. Overall study results and their limits: The naive libraries included spiked-in Jurkat TCR RNA (roughly 11 copies' worth), and this RNA is not part of the donor repertoire. In CMV-specific effector cells, over 98% of molecules were held by clones above 20 RNA copies, whereas under 1% of molecules were held by such clones in naive cells. Modeling gave roughly 3 recovered TCR RNA copies per cell versus approximately 10 by digital PCR, implying around 31% capture efficiency. Spiked-in Jurkat TCR RNA equal to a single cell's worth was reported to be detectable even within 1,200,000 naive CD8 T cells. When barcode sub-clustering was not used, chimeric consensus sequences inflated TCR diversity, with chimeras reaching as high as 47%. Highly expanded clone sizes could be underestimated because identical TCR molecules may share a barcode.

Libraries of naive CD8 T cells were built from anywhere between about 18,000 and 1,000,000 sorted cells, with 10%, 30% or 50% of the purified RNA used. Naive CD8 T cells, defined as CD8+CD4-CCR7+CD45RA+, were FACS-sorted into RLT Plus buffer on a BD FACSAria II. Nine to eleven TCR copies' worth of Jurkat RNA were spiked into 20,000-1,000,000 naive CD8 T cell samples to test detection sensitivity. Enrichment of CD8 T cells was done with RosetteSep CD8+ T Cell Enrichment Cocktail plus Ficoll-Paque, and ACK red cell lysis came afterward. V trim: 5 bases; J trim: 0 bases; unmatched bases: 13. CDR1 and CDR2 are drawn from the germline V gene: MDHEN, SYDVKM. Including the terminal cysteine and phenylalanine, the CDR3 comprises 18 residues. Of all the DNA, just the CDR3 is kept, 54 bases in frame from base 1. The protocol used for the library was PCR. TCRdb shows the sequencer as NextSeq 500. Preparation of bulk TCR libraries followed a previously described approach, with the TCR primers listed in Table S5. The Qiagen AllPrep DNA/RNA kit was used to purify total RNA. Reads from multiple sequencing runs of the same library were pooled before analysis. Concerning the study's data processing: Reads were retained only if an exact TCR constant sequence was present, and the retained reads were trimmed to 150 nt and grouped according to their 12-nt molecular barcodes. Reads within each barcode group were sub-clustered using a 15% Levenshtein threshold, and quality-weighted consensus sequences were constructed for each RNA molecule. Non-functional sequences were removed, as were lower-count sequences one edit away from another. Based on fitting two negative binomial distributions, any barcode sub-cluster with under 20% of the maximum read count was discarded. Using fastp at Q25 and MiXCR, TCRdb reprocessed the public reads and kept productive beta chains. Rows with one shared CDR3 protein collapse into an entry with the most common genes and DNA. It is TCRdb's table, rather than the study itself, that gives the V and J calls and clone size. For this sample there are around 460,000 distinct CDR3 sequences; roughly 25% appear just once. The ten most abundant clones make up roughly 0.77% of the sample.

Source material: naive CD8+ T cells from blood, with Jurkat cell RNA spiked in. The cell subset or site tag for this specimen amounts to: FACS-sorted CD8+CD4-CCR7+CD45RA+ naive T cells. Rearrangement joined TRBV28 to TRBJ2-3, and 8 junction bases match TRBD1. The TCR was taken from a human donor in good health. Some libraries in this study had Jurkat cell RNA spiked in. The CDR3 protein is CASSLLQGEKISTDTQYF. The DNA sequence reads TGTGCCAGCAGTCTTTTACAGGGGGAGAAAATTAGCACAGATACGCAGTATTTT. The full variable domain, completed from the reference TRBV28 and TRBJ2-3 proteins outside the CDR3, reads DVKVTQSSRYLVKRTGEKVFLECVQDMDHENMFWYRQDPGLGLRLIYFSYDVKMKEKGDIPEGYSVSREKKERFSLILESASTNQTSMYLCASSLLQGEKISTDTQYFGPGTRLTVL.